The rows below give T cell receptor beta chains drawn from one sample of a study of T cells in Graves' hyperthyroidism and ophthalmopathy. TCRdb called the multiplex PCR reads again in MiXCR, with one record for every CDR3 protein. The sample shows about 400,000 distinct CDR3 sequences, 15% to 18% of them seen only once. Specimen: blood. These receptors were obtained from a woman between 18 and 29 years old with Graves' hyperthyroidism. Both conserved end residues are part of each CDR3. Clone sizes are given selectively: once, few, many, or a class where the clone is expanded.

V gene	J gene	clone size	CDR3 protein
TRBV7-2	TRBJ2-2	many	CASSFLFDTGELFF
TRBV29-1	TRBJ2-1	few	CSACGVAYNEQFF
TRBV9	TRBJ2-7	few	CASSVGLGTSIEQYF
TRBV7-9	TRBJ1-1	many	CASSPMAMNTEAFF
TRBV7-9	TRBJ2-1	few	CASSSLAGGPPNEQFF
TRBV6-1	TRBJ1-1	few	CASSIGTGGAFF
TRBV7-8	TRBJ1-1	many	CASSLRRPVNTEAFF
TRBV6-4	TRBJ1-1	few	CASSDSIGQGISEAFF
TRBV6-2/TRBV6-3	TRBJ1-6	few	CASSRGQGTYSPLHF
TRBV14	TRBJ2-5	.	CASSQAGTIRTQYF
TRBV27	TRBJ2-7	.	CASSLSLASSYEQYF
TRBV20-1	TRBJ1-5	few	CSALLHRSQPQHF
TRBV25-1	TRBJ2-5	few	CASSGFGVAKGGETQYF
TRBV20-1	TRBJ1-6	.	CSARDPAGGNSPLHF
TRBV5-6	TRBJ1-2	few	CASSPPGQTRTEHYGYTF
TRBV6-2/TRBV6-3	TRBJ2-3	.	CASSQRLALGADTQYF
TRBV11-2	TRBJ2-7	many	CASSLERSYEQYF
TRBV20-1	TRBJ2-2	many	CSASGWAGELFF
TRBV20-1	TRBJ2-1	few	CSARSGLAGGLSYNEQFF
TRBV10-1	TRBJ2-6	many	CASSPRIHQPSSGANVLTF
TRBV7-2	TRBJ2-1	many	CASSPPGLVRFF
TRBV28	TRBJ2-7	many	CASSRDSTLHEQYF
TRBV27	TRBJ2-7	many	CASSFGTGITYEQYF
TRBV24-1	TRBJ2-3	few	CATSDSPTGTGDTQYF
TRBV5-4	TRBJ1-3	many	CASSLAGTQAGNTIYF
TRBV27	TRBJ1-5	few	CAGSVGLRQPQHF
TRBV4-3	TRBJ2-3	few	CASSPERTSGAYDTQYF
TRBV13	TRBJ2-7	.	CASSLSEFSYEQYF
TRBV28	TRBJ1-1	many	CASTGQGRRTEAFF
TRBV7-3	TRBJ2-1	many	CASSFAGGTAYNEQFF
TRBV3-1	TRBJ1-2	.	CASSQEGDSYGYTF
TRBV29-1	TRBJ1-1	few	CSARIWTEENTEAFF
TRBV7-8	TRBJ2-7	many	CASSRGVGGTLTYEQYF
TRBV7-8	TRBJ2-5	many	CASSLKPGAETQYF
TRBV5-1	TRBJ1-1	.	CASTSHRTLNTEAFF
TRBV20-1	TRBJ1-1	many	CSADGTGGTEAFF
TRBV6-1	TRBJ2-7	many	CASSENSPGYAYEQYF
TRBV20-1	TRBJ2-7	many	CSSPGLAGREQYF
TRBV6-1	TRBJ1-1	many	CASRKAPGGVNTEAFF
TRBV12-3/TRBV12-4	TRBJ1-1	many	CASSFPQGLNTEAFF
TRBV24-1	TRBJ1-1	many	CATSDPGAEAFF
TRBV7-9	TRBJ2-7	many	CASSLAVPYEQYF
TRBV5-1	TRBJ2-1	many	CASRPGLAGNNEQFF
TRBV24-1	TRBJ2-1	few	CATSDPGLADRNNEQFF
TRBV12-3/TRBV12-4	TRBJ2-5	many	CASSLERWQTQYF
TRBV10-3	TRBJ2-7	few	CASNGGPEEQYF
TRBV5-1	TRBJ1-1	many	CASSPRDSSNTEAFF
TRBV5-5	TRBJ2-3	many	CASSLQGTYTDTQYF
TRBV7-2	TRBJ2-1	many	CASSLGRGQNEQFF
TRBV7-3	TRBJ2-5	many	CASSLLGGTQYF
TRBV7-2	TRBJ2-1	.	CASSLAKGAYNEQFF
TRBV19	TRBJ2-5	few	CASSIGGDHRQETQYF
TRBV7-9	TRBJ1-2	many	CASSPRVYGYTF
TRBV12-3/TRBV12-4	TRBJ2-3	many	CASSPVLGGSTDTQYF
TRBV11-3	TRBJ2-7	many	CASIAGGSSYEQYF
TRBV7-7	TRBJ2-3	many	CASSLGTVGDTQYF
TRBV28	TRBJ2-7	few	CASTGDRGHEQYF
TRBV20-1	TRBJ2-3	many	CSARDGARTDTQYF
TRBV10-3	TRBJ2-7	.	CAISITGNGAYEQYF